These 7 T cell receptor beta chains originate from one sample sequenced in a study of control samples from healthy donors and cancer patients. Sequencing used immunoSEQ multiplex PCR; TCRdb keeps in-frame clones, though not all of them. Seen here are 130,000 or so clones, roughly 92% observed once, and the top ten hold less than 7%. The specimen was blood. Receptor source: a man between 18 and 29 years old in good health.

This clone appeared once. The gene calls are TRBV28 and TRBJ1-2; possible D gene TRBD1, 6 bases. Germline lookup yields CDR1 MDHEN and CDR2 SYDVKM. This CDR3 has 14 residues. The ends were cut back, 5 bases at V and 5 bases at J, with 15 bases in the middle. Here the CDR3 DNA reads TGTGCCAGCAGTCCGACGAGGACAGCTTATGGCTACACCTTC. Residues: CASSPTRTAYGYTF.

This clone was seen more than once but under ten times. The chain recombines TRBV5-4 with TRBJ1-2; D possibly corresponds to TRBD1 (6 bases). The CDR3 loop spans 15 amino acids. Germline CDR1 SGHNT, CDR2 YYREEE (reference sequence). V was shortened by 2 bases and J by 3 bases, with 14 bases between the two germline ends. The CDR3 sequence is CASSLQGSLDYGYTF. The CDR3 bases are TGTGCCAGCAGCTTACAGGGTTCTCTCGACTATGGCTACACCTTC.

This chain joins TRBV12-3 or TRBV12-4 and TRBJ2-5; D unclear. With 4 bases removed from V and 3 bases from J, the gap between germline ends came to 9 bases. The length of the CDR3 is 13 residues. CDR3 amino acids: CASSSNVEETQYF. CDR3 bases: TGTGCCAGCAGTTCAAACGTCGAAGAGACCCAGTACTTC.

This clone showed up just once. The J gene is TRBJ1-6, the V gene TRBV23-1; 9 nucleotides match TRBD1. TRBV23-1 is an ORF; its function is uncertain. After removal of 2 bases from V and 7 bases from J, the junction contained 6 bases not matched to a gene. The CDR3 is made up of 16 amino acids. The CDR3 DNA follows: TGCGCCAGCAGTCAAGGACGAGGGACAGGGAATTCACCCCTCCACTTT. This encodes CASSQGRGTGNSPLHF.

The chain links TRBV7-3 to TRBJ2-7; 9 bases agree with TRBD1. V trimming: 6 bases; J trimming: 7 bases; junction bases outside the gene matches: 7. The germline gives CDR1 SGHTA, CDR2 FQGTGA. The CDR3 covers 13 residues. In nucleotides, the CDR3 is TGTGCCAGCAGTGAACAGGGGGCTCGTGAGCAGTACTTC. Translated, it gives CASSEQGAREQYF.

V gene TRBV11-3 combines with J gene TRBJ2-1; perhaps D is TRBD1 or TRBD2 (5 bases each). V was clipped by 1 base and J by 3 bases, with 10 bases between them. CDR3 length equals 15 residues. Per germline, CDR1 SGHNT and CDR2 YENEEA. In DNA form, the CDR3 reads TGTGCCAGCAGCTTAGGAGGGGCTAACTACAATGAGCAGTTCTTC. Amino acids: CASSLGGANYNEQFF.

The genes are TRBV5-4 and TRBJ2-2, with a tentative D call TRBD2 (6 bases). The CDR3 extends over 13 amino acids. Germline V gives CDR1 SGHNT, CDR2 YYREEE (reference sequence). Trimming took off 4 bases at V and 6 bases at J, with 10 bases between the two ends. As DNA, the CDR3 is TGTGCCAGCAGCGGGGGGATGTCCGGGGAGCTGTTTTTT. This codes for CASSGGMSGELFF.